In its sample, the clone carrying this TCR beta chain was seen once. V was trimmed by 5 bases and J by 1 base, leaving 11 bases between them. Germline CDR1 reads SEHNR; CDR2 reads FQNEAQ (reference sequence). The length of the CDR3 is 14 residues. This entry is derived from a study of control samples from healthy donors and cancer patients. TCRdb's table, derived via immunoSEQ multiplex PCR, lists solely in-frame clones and lacks some. The sample gives roughly 47,000 clones, more than 70% of which show up once; 10% is in the top ten. Material for sequencing was PBMCs. The sequence derives from a woman aged 60-75 years with lung cancer. J is TRBJ2-5 and V is TRBV7-9; D is unclear. DNA for the CDR3: TGTGCCAGCAGCCGGTCCTTGGGCCAAGAGACCCAGTACTTC. This sequence encodes CASSRSLGQETQYF.